This T cell receptor beta chain comes out of a study of T cell clonotyping in hematopoietic cell transplantation. Blood collection times were about day -28 and days 30, 100, 180 posttransplant. Of note for this clone: No antigen is known for it.

Study findings and constraints: Broader posttransplant TCR repertoire diversity was predicted by graft donor and pretransplant recipient Inverse Simpson Index values.

The repertoire was sequenced with immunoSEQ multiplex PCR; TCRdb's copy has only in-frame clones and lacks some. The sample includes approximately 5,700 clones, around 80% seen only once; the top ten take about a fifth. Germline trimming cut 0 bases from V and 7 bases from J; bases unmatched to any gene: 10. The CDR3 is 16 amino acids. Per the germline V gene, CDR1 is GTSNPN and CDR2 is SVGIG (reference sequence). The rearrangement uses TRBV30 and TRBJ2-1, with TRBD1 matching over 9 bases. This sequence was found in a male patient aged 60 to 75 who had an allogeneic stem cell transplant, so T cells may come from the graft donor. Some clones in this sample may be carry-over from other donors' samples. The specimen was peripheral blood mononuclear cells, collected 100 days after allogeneic stem cell transplant. The CDR3 nucleotides read TGTGCCTGGAGTGTACGTCGGACAGGGGTGGGGAATGAGCAGTTCTTC. Its protein product is CAWSVRRTGVGNEQFF.